Sequencing of this TCR beta chain was carried out in a study of cytomegalovirus exposure and HLA in healthy donors. Study-wide context: Inside one of the first data releases sat about 85 million unique TCRs taken from HLA-typed donors.

With 60 Vbeta and 13 Jbeta primers, the PCR was carried out. TCRdb's copy holds only in-frame clones and misses some; the assay was immunoSEQ multiplex PCR. The sample yields 150,000 to 200,000 clones, about 80% seen once. About this clone: Antigen specificity is unknown.

Study-wide results and caveats: TRBV6-2, TRBV6-3 and some other V segments were excluded as indistinguishable. According to the study, 160 or so TCR beta chains were cytomegalovirus-associated.

V was clipped by 0 bases and J by 3 bases; unmatched bases: 13. The CDR3 sequence is 19 residues long. Germline CDR1 is SGDLS and CDR2 is YYNGEE. The rearrangement uses TRBV9 and TRBJ2-2, with 8 bases fitting TRBD2. The sequenced sample consisted of PBMCs. The source of this sequence is a woman under 40 in good health and CMV-seronegative. In DNA, the CDR3 is TGTGCCAGCAGCGTAGAGAGGTCGGCGGGGGGACGTCACACCGGGGAGCTGTTTTTT. Its protein is CASSVERSAGGRHTGELFF.